This TCR beta chain was identified during a study of blood T cell repertoires in COVID-19. The wider study: The samples span acute and convalescent COVID-19 from the United States, Italy and Spain.

Authors' analysis steps: The authors estimated nucleated cell counts from reference gene primer amplification. Profiled with immunoSEQ multiplex PCR; TCRdb holds only in-frame clones, not every one. That table is the source of V, J and clone size, and D and trimming were worked out from the DNA. In the table there are 140,000 or so clones, around 79% of which are singletons. Followed over time, Seattle patients had been enrolled while infection was active. This CDR3 region has 15 residues. Trimming removed 0 bases at V and 1 base at J, with 9 bases between. CDR1 and CDR2 from the germline V gene are GTSNPN and SVGIG (reference sequence).

The chain recombines TRBV30 with TRBJ1-4; weak D call: TRBD1 (5 bases). Sequencing was done on a sample of peripheral blood. This clonotype originated in a woman between 70 and 85 years old with COVID-19, enrolled during active disease. CDR3 residues: CAWSVGRGTNEKLFF. CDR3 DNA: TGTGCCTGGAGTGTAGGAAGGGGAACTAATGAAAAACTGTTTTTT.